Shown below are 26 T cell receptor beta chains from a single sample sequenced in a study of cytomegalovirus exposure and HLA in healthy donors. This PCR relied on a set of 60 Vbeta primers and 13 Jbeta primers. TCRdb keeps only in-frame clones here, not all; method: immunoSEQ multiplex PCR. This sample has about 200,000 clones; 76% occur once, and the top ten carry approximately 0.6%. The material sequenced was PBMCs. The receptors were sampled from a man younger than 30 in good health and CMV-seronegative.

The rearrangement uses TRBV4-1 and TRBJ1-5; 7 bases fit TRBD1. With 5 bases clipped from V and 1 base from J, the junction kept 5 bases outside the gene matches. Germline V gene sequence: CDR1 MGHRA, CDR2 YSYEKL. The CDR3 consists of 15 residues. The CDR3 is CASSSTGASNQPQHF. CDR3 DNA sequence: TGCGCCAGCAGCTCAACAGGGGCGAGCAATCAGCCCCAGCATTTT.

A single count supports this clone. The chain carries TRBV28 and TRBJ1-6; TRBD1 is a possible D gene (5 bases). Germline assignment: CDR1 MDHEN and CDR2 SYDVKM. V shed 0 bases and J shed 10 bases, with 13 bases lying between them. This CDR3 is built from 15 residues. In DNA form, the CDR3 reads TGTGCCAGCAGTTTATGGGCAGGGCTAGGCTCACCCCTCCACTTT. Its translation: CASSLWAGLGSPLHF.

As regards this clone: The sample contains more than one DNA sequence encoding this CDR3. V gene TRBV20-1 combines with J gene TRBJ2-5; D remains ambiguous. Trimming cost V 4 bases and J 4 bases, with 4 bases left between them. Germline CDR1 is DFQATT and CDR2 is SNEGSKA (reference sequence). This CDR3 is built from 10 residues. CDR3 nucleotides: TGCAGTGCTACCAGAGAGACCCAGTACTTC. Residues: CSATRETQYF.

The chain uses TRBV5-6 and TRBJ2-5; D may be TRBD2 (7 bases). The CDR3 loop spans 15 amino acids. The germline V and J ends were trimmed by 1 base and 4 bases, with 14 bases remaining between them. The V gene's germline CDR1 is SGHDT and CDR2 YYEEEE. Here the CDR3 reads CASSLWGGVGETQYF. CDR3 DNA: TGTGCCAGCAGCTTGTGGGGGGGCGTAGGAGAGACCCAGTACTTC.

This clone was recorded once. This chain links TRBV9 with TRBJ1-2; the match to TRBD1 covers 11 bases. The CDR3 is 15 amino acids. J was trimmed by 8 bases and V by 3 bases; bases with no gene match: 9. Germline V CDR1 and CDR2: SGDLS, YYNGEE. CDR3 sequence reads: CASSERGQGAHGYTF. CDR3 DNA: TGTGCCAGCAGCGAACGCGGACAGGGGGCGCACGGCTACACCTTC.

This clone was counted a few times. The V call is TRBV11-2, the J call TRBJ1-2; 10 nucleotides align to TRBD1. Germline trimming cut 0 bases from V and 5 bases from J; bases unmatched to any gene: 9. The germline V gene encodes CDR1 SGHAT and CDR2 FQNNGV. CDR3 length: 17 amino acids. The CDR3 loop reads CASSLDLRDRGRYGYTF. The CDR3, as DNA: TGTGCCAGCAGCTTAGATCTTAGGGACAGGGGACGGTATGGCTACACCTTC.

This clone came up a few times. The rearrangement joins TRBV11-2 to TRBJ1-1; unclear D gene. Deletions cut 4 bases from V and 4 bases from J, with 10 bases between. Germline CDR1 is SGHAT and CDR2 is FQNNGV. The CDR3 sequence is 13 residues long. CDR3 sequence (DNA): TGTGCCAGCAGCTCCTCTTTATCCACTGAAGCTTTCTTT. The encoded protein is CASSSSLSTEAFF.

The chain recombines TRBV5-1 with TRBJ2-2; maybe TRBD2 (5 bases). Germline loops: CDR1 SGHRS, CDR2 YFSETQ. The CDR3 totals 13 residues. V was cut by 4 bases and J by 4 bases, with 8 bases left in between. CDR3 nucleotide sequence: TGCGCCAGCAGCCCGGGGAGCACCGGGGAGCTGTTTTTT. Its protein is CASSPGSTGELFF.

The V and J genes are TRBV9 and TRBJ1-1; 7 bases align to TRBD1. Germline V CDR1 and CDR2: SGDLS, YYNGEE. The trim removed 0 bases at V and 1 base at J, leaving 6 bases unmatched. The CDR3 loop spans 16 amino acids. CDR3 sequence reads: CASSVGGGQTNTEAFF. In DNA form, the CDR3 reads TGTGCCAGCAGCGTAGGAGGGGGACAGACGAACACTGAAGCTTTCTTT.

The chain joins TRBV7-9 to TRBJ1-1, with 8 bases that match TRBD1. Trimming removed 5 bases from V and 1 base from J; junction bases left unmatched: 6. The germline CDR1 and CDR2 sequences are SEHNR and FQNEAQ (reference sequence). This CDR3 region has 15 residues. CDR3 sequence reads: CASSSGQGSNTEAFF. As DNA, the CDR3 is TGTGCCAGCAGCAGCGGACAGGGCTCGAACACTGAAGCTTTCTTT.

The rearrangement uses TRBV19 and TRBJ1-5; D is unclear. CDR3 length: 15 residues. CDR1 LNHDA and CDR2 SQIVND come from the germline V gene (reference sequence). Trimming shortened V by 7 bases and J by 4 bases, and 17 bases separated the two germline ends. CDR3 protein: CASKDRQATNQPQHF. The CDR3, as DNA: TGTGCCAGTAAAGACCGGCAGGCTACAAATCAGCCCCAGCATTTT.

The J gene is TRBJ2-1, the V gene TRBV6-1, with D possibly TRBD2 on 6 matching bases. Germline CDR1 MNHNS, CDR2 SASEGT. This CDR3 has 16 residues. With 2 bases removed from V and 5 bases from J, the gap between germline ends came to 16 bases. CDR3 bases: TGTGCCAGCAGTGAATTGTTTGCGGGAAACCACAATGAGCAGTTCTTC. The encoded protein is CASSELFAGNHNEQFF.

The chain is built from TRBV19 and TRBJ1-2, with 11 bases fitting TRBD1. The ends lost 4 bases at V and 7 bases at J; junction bases unmatched: 8. The germline V gene has CDR1 LNHDA and CDR2 SQIVND (reference sequence). This CDR3 comprises 15 residues. Here the CDR3 reads CASSSPGTGGAGYTF. CDR3 coding DNA: TGTGCCAGTAGTAGCCCCGGGACAGGGGGGGCTGGCTACACCTTC.

This clone occurred once. The chain employs TRBV5-4 and TRBJ2-7, with a possible D match to TRBD2 (5 bases). The ends were cut back, 0 bases at V and 7 bases at J, with 11 bases in the middle. The CDR3 length is 13 residues. The V gene's germline CDR1 is SGHNT and CDR2 YYREEE (reference sequence). The CDR3 DNA is TGTGCCAGCAGCTTGGGCCCAACGGGGGAGCAGTACTTC. It encodes CASSLGPTGEQYF.

The chain combines TRBV15 with TRBJ1-1; possibly TRBD1 for D (6 bases). This CDR3 region has 14 residues. Germline assignment: CDR1 LNHNV and CDR2 YYDKDF (reference sequence). Trimming stripped 0 bases from V and 6 bases from J, with 11 bases between. In DNA, the CDR3 is TGTGCCACCAGCAGAGAGGGGGCGTGGGCTGAAGCTTTCTTT. Its protein product is CATSREGAWAEAFF.

V and J are TRBV5-6 and TRBJ1-2, with no clear D. Germline V gives CDR1 SGHDT, CDR2 YYEEEE. V lost 7 bases, J lost 7 bases, and 20 bases lay in between. The CDR3 spans 14 residues. CDR3 sequence reads: CASRLVEVKTGYTF. CDR3 sequence (DNA): TGTGCCAGCCGGCTCGTGGAGGTGAAGACTGGCTACACCTTC.

The chain carries TRBV5-1 and TRBJ1-1; TRBD1 aligns across 7 bases. Germline CDR1 SGHRS, CDR2 YFSETQ. J was trimmed by 4 bases and V by 1 base; bases with no gene match: 4. CDR3 length: 14 residues. This CDR3 reads CASSLRQGSTEAFF. Here the CDR3 DNA reads TGCGCCAGCAGCTTGAGACAGGGATCCACTGAAGCTTTCTTT. The complete variable domain, with remaining parts taken from reference TRBV5-1 and TRBJ1-1, reads KAGVTQTPRYLIKTRGQQVTLSCSPISGHRSVSWYQQTPGQGLQFLFEYFSETQRNKGNFPGRFSGRQFSNSRSEMNVSTLELGDSALYLCASSLRQGSTEAFFGQGTRLTVV.

The CDR3 loop reads CASNGQGDTEAFF. The DNA of the CDR3 is TGTGCCAGCAACGGACAGGGGGACACTGAAGCTTTCTTT. J is TRBJ1-1 and V is TRBV6-6; 10 bases line up with TRBD1. The V and J ends lost 7 bases and 3 bases, in that order; junction bases with no gene match: 2. This CDR3 comprises 13 residues. Germline V gene sequence: CDR1 MNHNY, CDR2 SVGAGI (reference sequence).

J is TRBJ2-2 and V is TRBV27, with 8 bases matching TRBD1. In germline, CDR1 is MNHEY, CDR2 SMNVEV (reference sequence). This CDR3 comprises 12 residues. Trimming at V came to 6 bases and at J to 7 bases, leaving 1 base not matched to a gene. Written as DNA, the CDR3 is TGTGCCAGCAGCGGACAGGGCGGGGAGCTGTTTTTT. It encodes CASSGQGGELFF.

V usage is TRBV29-1 and J usage is TRBJ2-1, with 10 bases that match TRBD2. V trimming: 2 bases; J trimming: 4 bases; junction bases outside the gene matches: 2. CDR1 is SQVTM and CDR2 is ANQGSEA in the germline V gene. The CDR3 is made up of 14 amino acids. The CDR3 reads CSVELAGGYNEQFF. The CDR3 bases are TGCAGCGTTGAATTAGCGGGAGGTTACAATGAGCAGTTCTTC.

The chain has TRBV18 and TRBJ2-1; 7 nucleotides agree with TRBD2. V lost 2 bases, J lost 2 bases, and 3 bases stayed unmatched. The CDR3 is made up of 15 amino acids. Per the germline V gene, CDR1 is KGHSH and CDR2 is LQKENI. The CDR3 DNA reads as TGTGCCAGCTCACCAGGGGAGGGAACCTACAATGAGCAGTTCTTC. Translated, it gives CASSPGEGTYNEQFF.

The CDR3 reads CASTTPGIYEQYF. The CDR3, as DNA: TGTGCCAGCACAACCCCAGGGATTTACGAGCAGTACTTC. The chain is built from TRBV6-1 and TRBJ2-7, with D perhaps TRBD1 (5 bases). Germline CDR1 reads MNHNS; CDR2 reads SASEGT. CDR3 length: 13 amino acids. V lost 7 bases and J lost 4, with 14 bases in between.

Only a few counts were recorded for this clone. The rearrangement links TRBV28 to TRBJ1-2, with a tentative D call TRBD1 (6 bases). Germline values: CDR1 MDHEN, CDR2 SYDVKM. This CDR3 spans 15 amino acids. The ends were cut back, 3 bases at V and 2 bases at J, with 13 bases in the middle. The chain's CDR3 is CASSFGGAANYGYTF. The CDR3 DNA reads TGTGCCAGCAGTTTTGGGGGGGCGGCAAACTATGGCTACACCTTC.

This clone was recorded only once. This chain joins TRBV27 and TRBJ2-7, with TRBD1 matching 12 bases. There are 16 residues in the CDR3. CDR1 MNHEY and CDR2 SMNVEV come from the germline V gene (reference sequence). With V trimmed by 6 bases and J by 5 bases, 11 bases remained unmatched. The chain's CDR3 is CASSQDVGTGGNEQYF. The CDR3 DNA follows: TGTGCCAGCAGCCAGGACGTCGGGACAGGGGGCAACGAGCAGTACTTC.

V gene TRBV5-4 combines with J gene TRBJ2-1; 7 bases are shared with TRBD1. Germline V gene sequence: CDR1 SGHNT, CDR2 YYREEE (reference sequence). J gave up 7 bases and V 2 bases, and 6 bases lay outside the gene matches. This CDR3 region has 14 residues. The CDR3, as DNA: TGTGCCAGCAGCTTCATGACAGGGAGAAATGAGCAGTTCTTC. Translated, it gives CASSFMTGRNEQFF.

The rearrangement uses TRBV2 and TRBJ1-5; tentative D call: TRBD1 (5 bases). This CDR3 region has 18 residues. V gave up 5 bases and J gave up 5 bases, with 25 bases separating them. Per the germline V gene, CDR1 is SNHLY and CDR2 is FYNNEI. CDR3 amino acids: CASSPKGLAGDWHQPQHF. CDR3 sequence (DNA): TGTGCCAGCAGTCCAAAGGGACTAGCGGGAGATTGGCATCAGCCCCAGCATTTT.